Listed below are T cell receptor beta chains from one sample, sequenced in a study of beta chain features in type 1 diabetes. TCRdb's table, derived via immunoSEQ multiplex PCR, lists solely in-frame clones and lacks some. The sample lists roughly 400,000 clones, about 10% seen once, with less than 0.65% in the top ten. Specimen: central memory CD4+ T cells from blood. Receptors originate from a man aged 25 to 40 with type 1 diabetes. The CDR3 runs from the conserved cysteine through the conserved F or W. The order of the fields is V gene, clone size, D gene, J gene, CDR3 protein, CDR3 DNA. D genes are given only for firm matches. The size entry is marked missing in some rows and otherwise reads once, few, many or a size class.

>TRBV6-5|.|TRBD1|TRBJ2-1
CASSPPTGVHNEQFF
TGTGCCAGCAGTCCGCCGACAGGGGTGCACAATGAGCAGTTCTTC
>TRBV11-2|.|.|TRBJ2-3
CASSLRADTQYF
TGTGCCAGCAGCTTACGAGCAGATACGCAGTATTTT
>TRBV7-3|.|.|TRBJ2-1
CASSLGPSNEQFF
TGTGCCAGCAGTCTCGGACCCAGCAATGAGCAGTTCTTC
>TRBV4-1|few|TRBD1|TRBJ1-5
CASSLGQGYQPQHF
TGCGCCAGCAGCCTCGGACAGGGGTATCAGCCCCAGCATTTT
>TRBV5-1|few|.|TRBJ1-5
CASSLSVDQPQHF
TGCGCCAGCAGCTTGTCTGTGGATCAGCCCCAGCATTTT
>TRBV5-4|few|.|TRBJ2-2
CASSPSVFSDTGELFF
TGTGCCAGCAGCCCTAGCGTTTTCAGTGACACCGGGGAGCTGTTTTTT
>TRBV18|.|.|TRBJ1-3
CASSPVGVNSGNTIYF
TGTGCCAGCTCACCAGTAGGTGTAAACTCTGGAAACACCATATATTTT
>TRBV2|.|TRBD2|TRBJ2-1
CASSEGASGVDEQFF
TGTGCCAGCAGTGAAGGGGCTAGCGGGGTCGATGAGCAGTTCTTC
>TRBV7-2|.|TRBD1|TRBJ2-2
CASSFRGTGDTGELFF
TGTGCCAGCAGCTTCCGCGGGACAGGGGACACCGGGGAGCTGTTTTTT
>TRBV23-1|few|TRBD1|TRBJ2-1
CASSQSPSRDRGSYNEQFF
TGCGCCAGCAGTCAATCCCCCTCCCGGGACAGGGGCTCCTACAATGAGCAGTTCTTC
>TRBV19|.|.|TRBJ2-5
CASSMEGGTQYF
TGTGCCAGTAGTATGGAGGGCGGGACCCAGTACTTC
>TRBV7-2|many|TRBD1|TRBJ1-5
CASSLGGQAYQPQHF
TGTGCCAGCAGCTTAGGAGGACAGGCGTATCAGCCCCAGCATTTT
>TRBV29-1|.|.|TRBJ2-1
CSVYPLARQHNEQFF
TGCAGCGTTTATCCACTAGCTCGCCAACACAATGAGCAGTTCTTC
>TRBV4-1|few|TRBD2|TRBJ2-1
CASSQDRATSGDNEQFF
TGCGCCAGCAGCCAAGATAGAGCTACTAGCGGGGACAATGAGCAGTTCTTC
>TRBV27|.|TRBD1|TRBJ1-2
CASSFFPGQGGYGYTF
TGTGCCAGCAGTTTTTTCCCTGGACAGGGCGGCTATGGCTACACCTTC
>TRBV7-2|.|TRBD2|TRBJ2-4
CASSLSSLGLAGGGNIQYF
TGTGCCAGCAGCTTATCTTCTCTGGGACTAGCCGGAGGTGGCAACATTCAGTACTTC
>TRBV19|few|.|TRBJ1-1
CASSPTGTTMNTEAFF
TGTGCCAGTAGTCCAACCGGGACAACCATGAACACTGAAGCTTTCTTT
>TRBV5-1|.|.|TRBJ2-2
CASSRVDGNTGELFF
TGCGCCAGCAGCCGAGTGGACGGTAACACCGGGGAGCTGTTTTTT
>TRBV11-2|.|.|TRBJ2-4
CASTSWGYIQYF
TGTGCCAGCACCTCCTGGGGGTACATTCAGTACTTC
>TRBV4-1|few|TRBD1|TRBJ2-5
CASSQTWGSDRVTQTQYF
TGCGCCAGCAGCCAAACTTGGGGCTCGGACAGGGTCACTCAGACCCAGTACTTC
>TRBV28|.|.|TRBJ2-5
CASSSLVFVETQYF
TGTGCCAGCAGTTCCCTCGTTTTCGTCGAGACCCAGTACTTC
>TRBV6-6|.|.|TRBJ1-5
CASTLTFPGQPQHF
TGTGCCAGCACCTTGACCTTTCCTGGTCAGCCCCAGCATTTT
>TRBV11-2|.|.|TRBJ2-7
CASSPRAGSYEQYF
TGTGCCAGCAGCCCCAGGGCAGGATCCTACGAGCAGTACTTC
>TRBV5-1|.|TRBD2|TRBJ2-7
CASSLNSGLARSSYEQYF
TGCGCCAGCAGCTTAAATTCGGGACTAGCGCGAAGCTCCTACGAGCAGTACTTC
>TRBV29-1|few|TRBD2|TRBJ2-3
CSVGASGRPTTDTQYF
TGCAGCGTTGGGGCTAGCGGGAGGCCCACCACAGATACGCAGTATTTT
>TRBV7-8|few|.|TRBJ2-2
CASSGRTGGTGELFF
TGTGCCAGCAGCGGTAGGACTGGTGGGACCGGGGAGCTGTTTTTT
>TRBV7-2|many|.|TRBJ2-7
CASSLDHEQYF
TGTGCCAGCAGCTTAGACCACGAGCAGTACTTC
>TRBV5-6|few|.|TRBJ2-7
CASFLEGAYEQYF
TGTGCCAGCTTCCTCGAGGGGGCCTACGAGCAGTACTTC
>TRBV15|few|.|TRBJ1-2
CATSKSREDGYTF
TGTGCCACCAGCAAATCACGGGAGGATGGCTACACCTTC
>TRBV7-9|few|.|TRBJ1-3
CASSLTGTSGNTIYF
TGTGCCAGCAGCTTGACAGGCACCTCTGGAAACACCATATATTTT
>TRBV27|.|TRBD1|TRBJ1-6
CASSFQGGNSPLHF
TGTGCCAGCAGTTTTCAGGGGGGTAATTCACCCCTCCACTTT
>TRBV5-1|.|.|TRBJ2-7
CASSLGGGVEYEQYF
TGCGCCAGCAGCTTGGGCGGAGGGGTCGAGTACGAGCAGTACTTC
>TRBV10-1|.|.|TRBJ1-1
CASSDSMNTEAFF
TGCGCCAGCAGTGACAGCATGAACACTGAAGCTTTCTTT
>TRBV5-1|few|.|TRBJ1-1
CASRSSGAGNTEAFF
TGCGCCAGCAGATCGTCGGGGGCGGGAAACACTGAAGCTTTCTTT
>TRBV4-1|few|TRBD1|TRBJ2-5
CASSQDVTGGFQETQYF
TGCGCCAGCAGCCAAGATGTTACAGGGGGCTTTCAAGAGACCCAGTACTTC
>TRBV7-9|few|.|TRBJ1-4
CASSPINAGKLFF
TGTGCCAGCAGCCCAATTAATGCGGGGAAACTGTTTTTT